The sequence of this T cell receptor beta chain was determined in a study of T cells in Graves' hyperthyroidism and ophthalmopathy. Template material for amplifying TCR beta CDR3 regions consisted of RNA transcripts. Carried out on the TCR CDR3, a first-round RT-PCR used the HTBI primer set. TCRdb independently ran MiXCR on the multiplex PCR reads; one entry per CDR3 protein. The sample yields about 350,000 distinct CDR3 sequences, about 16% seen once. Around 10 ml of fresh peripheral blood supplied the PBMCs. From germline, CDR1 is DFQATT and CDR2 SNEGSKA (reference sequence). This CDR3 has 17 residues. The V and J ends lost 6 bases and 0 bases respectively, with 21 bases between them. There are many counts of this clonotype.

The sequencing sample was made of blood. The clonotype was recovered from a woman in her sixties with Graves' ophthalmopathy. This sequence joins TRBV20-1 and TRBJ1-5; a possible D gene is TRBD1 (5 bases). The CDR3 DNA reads TGCAGTGCACCCGAGACCGACCGGGGGTATAGCAATCAGCCCCAGCATTTT. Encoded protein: CSAPETDRGYSNQPQHF.